The present T cell receptor (beta chain) was sequenced within a study of OX40 agonist ivuxolimab in advanced cancers. Findings of the study overall: At 0.1 to 3.0 mg/kg, CD4+ and CD8+ blood T cells expanded clonally by week 6.

Method: immunoSEQ multiplex PCR; TCRdb's copy keeps in-frame clones and lacks some. Among tens of thousands of clones, around nine tenths were seen once, and the ten largest hold 18%. Concerning this clone itself: The antigen remains undetermined.

Germline lookup yields CDR1 MDHEN and CDR2 SYDVKM. V gave up 3 bases and J gave up 0 bases, with 12 bases separating them. The CDR3 is 16 residues long. Patients were ruled out by autoimmune disease history or systemic immunosuppression. The TCR originated in an adult with an advanced solid tumor such as melanoma, head and neck, liver or kidney cancer. This chain uses TRBV28 with TRBJ1-3; weak D call: TRBD1 (5 bases). This specimen consisted of CD4+ or CD8+ T cells sorted from blood, obtained in a trial of the OX40 agonist ivuxolimab. CDR3 nucleotide sequence: TGTGCCAGCAGTTTTAGAGGGGCCCTCTCTGGAAACACCATATATTTT. This sequence encodes CASSFRGALSGNTIYF.